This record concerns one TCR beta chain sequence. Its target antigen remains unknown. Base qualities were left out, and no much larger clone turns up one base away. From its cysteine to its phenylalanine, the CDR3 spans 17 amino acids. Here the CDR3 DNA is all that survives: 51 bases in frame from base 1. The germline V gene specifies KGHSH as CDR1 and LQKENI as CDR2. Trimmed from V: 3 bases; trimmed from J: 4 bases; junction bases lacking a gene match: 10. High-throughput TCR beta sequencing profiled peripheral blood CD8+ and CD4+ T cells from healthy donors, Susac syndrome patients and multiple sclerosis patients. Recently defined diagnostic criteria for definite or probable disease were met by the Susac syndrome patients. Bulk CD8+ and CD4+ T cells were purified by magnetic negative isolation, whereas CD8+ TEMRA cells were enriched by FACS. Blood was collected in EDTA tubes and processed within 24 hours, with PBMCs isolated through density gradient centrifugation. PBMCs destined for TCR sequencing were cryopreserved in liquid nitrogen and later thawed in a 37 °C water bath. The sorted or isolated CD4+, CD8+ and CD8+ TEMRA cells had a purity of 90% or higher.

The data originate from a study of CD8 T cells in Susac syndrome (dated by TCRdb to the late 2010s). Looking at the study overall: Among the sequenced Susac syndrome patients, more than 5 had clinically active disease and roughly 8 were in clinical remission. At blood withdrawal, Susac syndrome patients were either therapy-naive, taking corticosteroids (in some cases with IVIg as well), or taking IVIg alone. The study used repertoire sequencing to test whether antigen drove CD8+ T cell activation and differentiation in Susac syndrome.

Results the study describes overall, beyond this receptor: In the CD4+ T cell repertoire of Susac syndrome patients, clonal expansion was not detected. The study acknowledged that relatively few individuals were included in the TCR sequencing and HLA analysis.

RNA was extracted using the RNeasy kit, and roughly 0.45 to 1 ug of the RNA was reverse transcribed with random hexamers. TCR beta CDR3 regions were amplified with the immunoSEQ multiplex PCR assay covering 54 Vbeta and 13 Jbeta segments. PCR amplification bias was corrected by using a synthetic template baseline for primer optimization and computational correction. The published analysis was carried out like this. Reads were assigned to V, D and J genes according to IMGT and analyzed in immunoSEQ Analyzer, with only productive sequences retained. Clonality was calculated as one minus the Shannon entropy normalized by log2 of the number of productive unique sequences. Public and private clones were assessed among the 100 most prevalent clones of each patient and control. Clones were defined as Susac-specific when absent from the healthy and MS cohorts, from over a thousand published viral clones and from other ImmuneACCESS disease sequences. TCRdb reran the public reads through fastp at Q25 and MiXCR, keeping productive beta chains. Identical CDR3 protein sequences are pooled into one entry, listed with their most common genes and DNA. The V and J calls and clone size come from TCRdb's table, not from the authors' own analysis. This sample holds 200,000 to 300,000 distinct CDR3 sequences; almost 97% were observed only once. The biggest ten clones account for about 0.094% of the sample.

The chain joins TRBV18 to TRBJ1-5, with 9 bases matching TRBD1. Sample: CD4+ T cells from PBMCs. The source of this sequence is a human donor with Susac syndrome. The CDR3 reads CASSPTTTGTGNQPQHF. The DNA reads TGTGCCAGCTCACCGACGACCACCGGGACAGGGAATCAGCCCCAGCATTTT.